This TCR beta chain was sequenced during a study of CD8 T cells in ankylosing spondylitis. Points from the study as a whole: Clones linked to disease were reported to show significant enrichment in matched ankylosing spondylitis synovial fluid. Earlier literature documents some of the motif variants in reactive arthritis synovial fluid and blood. Within peripheral blood, clones linked to disease were CD8+ and relatively rare.

Quantitative 5'-RACE with molecular barcodes generated TCR beta libraries. MiXCR was run by TCRdb on the 5' RACE reads, yielding one entry per CDR3 protein. The top ten clones hold roughly 9% of a sample with 250,000 to 400,000 distinct CDR3 sequences, roughly 11% of them seen once. V was clipped by 5 bases and J by 8 bases; unmatched bases: 7. This CDR3 has 15 amino acids. Germline CDR1 reads MDHEN; CDR2 reads SYDVKM. As to this clonotype: The antigen remains undetermined.

The chain combines TRBV28 with TRBJ1-6; TRBD1 aligns across 9 bases. The sequenced sample consisted of blood, either unsorted or a sorted T cell fraction (not recorded which). The receptor comes from a female donor with ankylosing spondylitis or in good health (not recorded which). CDR3 amino acids: CASSHSGQGDSPLHF. In DNA form, the CDR3 reads TGTGCCAGCAGTCACTCGGGACAGGGAGATTCACCCCTCCACTTT.